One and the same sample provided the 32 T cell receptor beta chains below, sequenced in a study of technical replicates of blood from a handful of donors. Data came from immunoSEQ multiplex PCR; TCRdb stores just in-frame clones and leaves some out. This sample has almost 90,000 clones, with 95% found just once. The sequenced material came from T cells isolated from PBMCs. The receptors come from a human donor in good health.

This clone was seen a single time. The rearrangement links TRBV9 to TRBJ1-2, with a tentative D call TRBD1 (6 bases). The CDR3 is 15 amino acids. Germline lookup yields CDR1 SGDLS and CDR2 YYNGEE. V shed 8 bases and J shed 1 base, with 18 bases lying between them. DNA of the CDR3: TGTGCCAGTGGGATCGGGACAATCGATAACTATGGCTACACCTTC. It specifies CASGIGTIDNYGYTF.

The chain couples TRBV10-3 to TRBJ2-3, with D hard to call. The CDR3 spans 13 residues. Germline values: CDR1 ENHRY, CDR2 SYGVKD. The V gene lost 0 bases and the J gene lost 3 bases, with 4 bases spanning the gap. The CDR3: CAISESETDTQYF. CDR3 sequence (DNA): TGTGCCATCAGTGAGTCGGAGACAGATACGCAGTATTTT.

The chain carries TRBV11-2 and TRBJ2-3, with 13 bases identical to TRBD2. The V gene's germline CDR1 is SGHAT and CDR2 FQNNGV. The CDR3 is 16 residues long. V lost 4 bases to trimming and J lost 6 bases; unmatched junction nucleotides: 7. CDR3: CASSSRTSGSYDTQYF. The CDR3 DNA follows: TGTGCCAGCAGCTCTCGGACTAGCGGGAGTTACGATACGCAGTATTTT.

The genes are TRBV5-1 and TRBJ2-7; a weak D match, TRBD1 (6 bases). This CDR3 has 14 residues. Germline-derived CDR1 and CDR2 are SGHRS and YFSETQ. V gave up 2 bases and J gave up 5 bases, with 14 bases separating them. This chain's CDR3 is CASSFSGRGDEQYF. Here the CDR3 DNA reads TGCGCCAGCAGCTTCTCGGGCAGGGGAGACGAGCAGTACTTC.

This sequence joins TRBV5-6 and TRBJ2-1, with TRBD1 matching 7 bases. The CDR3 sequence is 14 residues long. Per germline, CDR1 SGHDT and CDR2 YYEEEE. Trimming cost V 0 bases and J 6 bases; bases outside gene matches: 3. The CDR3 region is CASSLGQGINEQFF. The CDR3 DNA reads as TGTGCCAGCAGCTTGGGACAGGGAATCAATGAGCAGTTCTTC. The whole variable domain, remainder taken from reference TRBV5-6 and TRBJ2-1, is DAGVTQSPTHLIKTRGQQVTLRCSPKSGHDTVSWYQQALGQGPQFIFQYYEEEERQRGNFPDRFSGHQFPNYSSELNVNALLLGDSALYLCASSLGQGINEQFFGPGTRLTVL.

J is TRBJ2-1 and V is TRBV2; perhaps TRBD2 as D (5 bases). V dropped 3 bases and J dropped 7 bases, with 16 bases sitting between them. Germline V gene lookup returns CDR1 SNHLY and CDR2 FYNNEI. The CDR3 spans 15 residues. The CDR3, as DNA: TGTGCCAGCAGTGACCCCGGAGCGGAAGTAAATGAGCAGTTCTTC. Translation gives CASSDPGAEVNEQFF.

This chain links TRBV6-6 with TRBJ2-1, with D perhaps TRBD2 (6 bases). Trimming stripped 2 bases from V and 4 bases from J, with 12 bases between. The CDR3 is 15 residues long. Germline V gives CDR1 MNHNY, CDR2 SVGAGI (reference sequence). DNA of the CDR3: TGTGCCAGCAGTTACCCAGCGGGCCATTACAATGAGCAGTTCTTC. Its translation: CASSYPAGHYNEQFF.

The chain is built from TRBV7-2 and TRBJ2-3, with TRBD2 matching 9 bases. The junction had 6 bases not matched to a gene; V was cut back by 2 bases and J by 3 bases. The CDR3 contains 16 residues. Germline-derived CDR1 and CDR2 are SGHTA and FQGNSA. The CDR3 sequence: CASSLRGLAGTDTQYF. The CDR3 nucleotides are TGTGCCAGCAGCTTAAGGGGGCTAGCGGGAACAGATACGCAGTATTTT.

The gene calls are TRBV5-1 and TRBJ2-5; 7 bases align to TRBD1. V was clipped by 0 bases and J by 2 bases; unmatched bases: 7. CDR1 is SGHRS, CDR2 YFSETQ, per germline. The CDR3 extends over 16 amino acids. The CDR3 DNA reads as TGCGCCAGCAGCTTGGGACAGGGAAGACTTCAAGAGACCCAGTACTTC. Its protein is CASSLGQGRLQETQYF. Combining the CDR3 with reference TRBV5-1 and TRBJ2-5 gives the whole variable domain KAGVTQTPRYLIKTRGQQVTLSCSPISGHRSVSWYQQTPGQGLQFLFEYFSETQRNKGNFPGRFSGRQFSNSRSEMNVSTLELGDSALYLCASSLGQGRLQETQYFGPGTRLLVL.

CDR3 protein: CASSYDRGLGGYTF. The CDR3 DNA reads TGTGCCAGCAGTTACGACAGGGGGCTTGGAGGCTACACCTTC. The chain combines TRBV6-6 with TRBJ1-2; TRBD1 matches at 10 bases. Germline CDR1 reads MNHNY; CDR2 reads SVGAGI (reference sequence). Germline trimming cut 2 bases from V and 8 bases from J; bases unmatched to any gene: 5. The CDR3 covers 14 residues.

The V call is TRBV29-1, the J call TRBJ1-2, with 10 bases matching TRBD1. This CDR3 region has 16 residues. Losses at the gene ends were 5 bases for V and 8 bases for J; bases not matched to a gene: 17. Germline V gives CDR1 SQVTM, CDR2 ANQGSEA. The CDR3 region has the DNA TGCAGCGTTATAAGCAAGGGGGACAGGGGAAAGAGAGGCTACACCTTC. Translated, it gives CSVISKGDRGKRGYTF.

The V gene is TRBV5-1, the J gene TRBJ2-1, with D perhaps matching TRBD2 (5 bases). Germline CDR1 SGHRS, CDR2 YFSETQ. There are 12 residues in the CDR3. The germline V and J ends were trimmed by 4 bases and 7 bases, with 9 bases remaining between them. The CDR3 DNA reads TGCGCCAGCAGCGGCAGAGGGAATGAGCAGTTCTTC. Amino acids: CASSGRGNEQFF.

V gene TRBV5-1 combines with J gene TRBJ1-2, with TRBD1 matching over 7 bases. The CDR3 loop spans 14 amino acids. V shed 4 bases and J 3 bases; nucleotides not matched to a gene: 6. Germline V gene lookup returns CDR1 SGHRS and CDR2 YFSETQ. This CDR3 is CASSRTGTDYGYTF. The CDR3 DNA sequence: TGCGCCAGCAGCCGTACAGGGACAGACTATGGCTACACCTTC.

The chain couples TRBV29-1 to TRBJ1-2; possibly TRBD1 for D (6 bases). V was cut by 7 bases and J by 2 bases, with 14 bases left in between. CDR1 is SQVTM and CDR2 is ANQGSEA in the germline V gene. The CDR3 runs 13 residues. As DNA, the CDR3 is TGCAGCGCCGGGTCGGGGGGCAACTATGGCTACACCTTC. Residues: CSAGSGGNYGYTF.

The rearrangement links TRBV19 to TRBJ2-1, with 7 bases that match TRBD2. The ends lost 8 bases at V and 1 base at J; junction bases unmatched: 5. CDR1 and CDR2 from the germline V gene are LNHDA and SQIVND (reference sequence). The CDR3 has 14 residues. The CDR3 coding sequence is TGTGCCAGTCGAAGCGGGGCTTCCTACAATGAGCAGTTCTTC. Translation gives CASRSGASYNEQFF. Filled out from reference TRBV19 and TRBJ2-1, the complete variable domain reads DGGITQSPKYLFRKEGQNVTLSCEQNLNHDAMYWYRQDPGQGLRLIYYSQIVNDFQKGDIAEGYSVSREKKESFPLTVTSAQKNPTAFYLCASRSGASYNEQFFGPGTRLTVL.

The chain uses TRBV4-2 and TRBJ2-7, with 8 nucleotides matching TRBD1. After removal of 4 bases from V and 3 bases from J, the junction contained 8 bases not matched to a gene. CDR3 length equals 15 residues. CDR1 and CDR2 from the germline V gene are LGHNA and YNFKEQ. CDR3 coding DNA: TGTGCCAGCAGCCCAAGGACAGGGATAATCTACGAGCAGTACTTC. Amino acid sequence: CASSPRTGIIYEQYF.

This CDR3 reads CASSLGLAVITDTQYF. Written as DNA, the CDR3 is TGTGCCAGCAGCTTGGGACTAGCGGTTATCACAGATACGCAGTATTTT. This chain uses TRBV9 with TRBJ2-3, with 11 bases identical to TRBD2. The CDR3 runs 16 residues. Germline loops: CDR1 SGDLS, CDR2 YYNGEE. V gave up 4 bases and J gave up 2 bases; unmatched junction bases: 6.

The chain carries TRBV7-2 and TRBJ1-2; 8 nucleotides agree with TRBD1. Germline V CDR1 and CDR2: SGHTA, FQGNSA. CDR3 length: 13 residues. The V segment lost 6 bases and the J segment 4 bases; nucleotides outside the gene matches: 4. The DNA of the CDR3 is TGTGCCAGCAGTCCGGACAGGGCCTATGGCTACACCTTC. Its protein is CASSPDRAYGYTF.

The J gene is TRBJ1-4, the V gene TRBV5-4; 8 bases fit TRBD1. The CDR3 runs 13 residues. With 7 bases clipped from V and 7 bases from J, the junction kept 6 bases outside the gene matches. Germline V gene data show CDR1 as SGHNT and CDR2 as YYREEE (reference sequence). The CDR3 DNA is TGTGCCAGCCAGGGGGCAAGGAGTGAAAAACTGTTTTTT. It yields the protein CASQGARSEKLFF.

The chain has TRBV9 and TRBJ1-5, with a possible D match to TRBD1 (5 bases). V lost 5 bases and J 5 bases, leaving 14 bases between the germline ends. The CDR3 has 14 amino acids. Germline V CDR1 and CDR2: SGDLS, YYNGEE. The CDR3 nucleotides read TGTGCCAGCAGTGGCCAGGGTAGGGATCAGCCCCAGCATTTT. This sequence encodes CASSGQGRDQPQHF.

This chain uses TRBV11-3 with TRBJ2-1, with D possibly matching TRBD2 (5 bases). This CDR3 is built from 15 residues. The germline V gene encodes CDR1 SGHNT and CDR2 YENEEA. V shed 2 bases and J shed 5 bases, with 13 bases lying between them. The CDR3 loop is CASSLLNLADNEQFF. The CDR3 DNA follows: TGTGCCAGCAGCTTATTGAATCTAGCTGACAATGAGCAGTTCTTC. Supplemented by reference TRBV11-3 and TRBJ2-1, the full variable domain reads EAGVVQSPRYKIIEKKQPVAFWCNPISGHNTLYWYLQNLGQGPELLIRYENEEAVDDSQLPKDRFSAERLKGVDSTLKIQPAELGDSAVYLCASSLLNLADNEQFFGPGTRLTVL.

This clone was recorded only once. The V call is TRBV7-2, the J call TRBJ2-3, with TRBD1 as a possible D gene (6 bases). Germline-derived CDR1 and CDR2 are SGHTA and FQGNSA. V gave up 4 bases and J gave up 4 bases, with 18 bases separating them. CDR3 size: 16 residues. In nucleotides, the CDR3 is TGTGCCAGCAGCTCGTATAGGGGGTCTGTGGCAGATACGCAGTATTTT. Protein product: CASSSYRGSVADTQYF.

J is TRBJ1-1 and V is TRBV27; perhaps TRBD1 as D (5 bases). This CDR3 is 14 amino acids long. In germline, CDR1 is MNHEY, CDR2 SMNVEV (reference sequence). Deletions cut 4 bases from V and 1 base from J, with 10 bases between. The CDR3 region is CASSSGGRNTEAFF. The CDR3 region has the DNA TGTGCCAGCAGTTCCGGGGGGAGGAACACTGAAGCTTTCTTT.

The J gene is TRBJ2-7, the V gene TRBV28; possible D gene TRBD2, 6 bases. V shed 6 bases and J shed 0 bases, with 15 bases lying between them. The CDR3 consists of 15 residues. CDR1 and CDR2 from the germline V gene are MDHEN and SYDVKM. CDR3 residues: CASSTSSVHSYEQYF. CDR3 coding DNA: TGTGCCAGCAGCACATCTAGCGTACACTCCTACGAGCAGTACTTC.

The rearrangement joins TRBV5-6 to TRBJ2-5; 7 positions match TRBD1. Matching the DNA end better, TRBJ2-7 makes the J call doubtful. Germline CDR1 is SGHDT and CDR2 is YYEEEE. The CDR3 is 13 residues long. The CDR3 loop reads CASRRTGTYEQYF. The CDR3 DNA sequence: TGTGCCAGCAGGCGGACAGGTACATACGAGCAGTACTTC.

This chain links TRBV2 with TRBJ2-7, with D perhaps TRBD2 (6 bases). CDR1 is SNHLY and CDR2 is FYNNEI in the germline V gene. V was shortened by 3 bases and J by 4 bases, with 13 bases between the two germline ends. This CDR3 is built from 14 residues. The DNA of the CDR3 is TGTGCCAGCAGTGACAGGAGGGCTGTATACGAGCAGTACTTC. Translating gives CASSDRRAVYEQYF.

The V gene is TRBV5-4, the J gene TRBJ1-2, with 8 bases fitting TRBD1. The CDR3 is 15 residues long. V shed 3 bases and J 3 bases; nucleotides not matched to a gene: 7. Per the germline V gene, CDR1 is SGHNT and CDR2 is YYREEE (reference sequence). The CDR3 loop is CASSSTGGSYYGYTF. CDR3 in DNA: TGTGCCAGCAGCTCCACAGGGGGTAGTTACTATGGCTACACCTTC.

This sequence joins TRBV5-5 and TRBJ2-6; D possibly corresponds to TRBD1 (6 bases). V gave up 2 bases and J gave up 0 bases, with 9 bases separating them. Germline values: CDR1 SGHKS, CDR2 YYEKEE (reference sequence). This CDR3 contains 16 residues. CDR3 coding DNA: TGTGCCAGCAGCTTACGACAGGTCTCTGGGGCCAACGTCCTGACTTTC. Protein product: CASSLRQVSGANVLTF.

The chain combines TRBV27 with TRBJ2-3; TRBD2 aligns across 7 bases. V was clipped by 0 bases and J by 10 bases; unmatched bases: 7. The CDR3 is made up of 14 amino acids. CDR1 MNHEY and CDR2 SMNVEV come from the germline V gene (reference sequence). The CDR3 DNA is TGTGCCAGCAGTTTATCCCGCGGGAGTTATGCGCAGTATTTT. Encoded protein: CASSLSRGSYAQYF.

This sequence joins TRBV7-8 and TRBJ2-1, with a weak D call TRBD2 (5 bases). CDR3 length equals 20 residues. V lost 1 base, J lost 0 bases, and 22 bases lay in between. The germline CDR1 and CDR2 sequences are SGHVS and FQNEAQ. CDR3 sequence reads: CASSLGLRAAAIFSYNEQFF. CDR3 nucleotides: TGTGCCAGCAGCTTAGGGCTCCGAGCGGCCGCAATTTTCTCCTACAATGAGCAGTTCTTC.

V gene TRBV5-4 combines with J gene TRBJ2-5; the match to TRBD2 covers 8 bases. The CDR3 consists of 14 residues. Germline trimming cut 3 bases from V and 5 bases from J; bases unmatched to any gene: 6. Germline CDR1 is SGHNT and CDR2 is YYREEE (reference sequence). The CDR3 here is CASSSSGREETQYF. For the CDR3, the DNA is TGTGCCAGCAGCTCGAGCGGGAGAGAGGAGACCCAGTACTTC.

The CDR3 protein is CASSLDPRGVEQYF. DNA for the CDR3: TGCGCCAGCAGCTTGGACCCCAGGGGAGTCGAGCAGTACTTC. This chain uses TRBV5-1 with TRBJ2-7; tentatively, D is TRBD1 (6 bases). There are 14 residues in the CDR3. Per the germline V gene, CDR1 is SGHRS and CDR2 is YFSETQ. V lost 0 bases, J lost 6 bases, and 13 bases lay in between.